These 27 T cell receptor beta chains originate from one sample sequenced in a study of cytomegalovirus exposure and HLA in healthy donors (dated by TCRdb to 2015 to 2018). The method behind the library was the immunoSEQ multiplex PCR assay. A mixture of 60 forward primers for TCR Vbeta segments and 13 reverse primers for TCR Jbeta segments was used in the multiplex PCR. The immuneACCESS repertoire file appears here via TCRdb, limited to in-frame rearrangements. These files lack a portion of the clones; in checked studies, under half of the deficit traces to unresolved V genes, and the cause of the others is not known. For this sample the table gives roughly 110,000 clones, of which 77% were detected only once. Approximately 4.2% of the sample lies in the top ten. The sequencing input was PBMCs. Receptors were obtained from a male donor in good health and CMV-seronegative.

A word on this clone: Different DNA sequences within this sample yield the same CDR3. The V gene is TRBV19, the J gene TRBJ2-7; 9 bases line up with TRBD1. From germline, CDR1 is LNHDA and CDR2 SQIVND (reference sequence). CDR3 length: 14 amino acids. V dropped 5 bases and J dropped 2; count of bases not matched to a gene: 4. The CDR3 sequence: CASSPGTGPYEQYF. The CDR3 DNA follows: TGTGCCAGTAGTCCAGGGACAGGGCCCTACGAGCAGTACTTC.

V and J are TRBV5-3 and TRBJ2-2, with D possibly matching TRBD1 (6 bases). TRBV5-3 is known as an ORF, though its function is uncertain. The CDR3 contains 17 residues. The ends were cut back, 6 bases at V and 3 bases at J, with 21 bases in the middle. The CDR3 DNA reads TGTGCCAGAACCCCCTTGGGGGACATGTCCTACACCGGGGAGCTGTTTTTT. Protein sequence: CARTPLGDMSYTGELFF.

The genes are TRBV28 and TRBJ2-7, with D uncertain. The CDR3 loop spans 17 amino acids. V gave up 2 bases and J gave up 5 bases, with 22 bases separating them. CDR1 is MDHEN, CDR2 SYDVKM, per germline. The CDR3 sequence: CASSLESTLYSTHEQYF. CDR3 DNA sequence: TGTGCCAGCAGTTTAGAGAGTACCCTATATTCTACCCACGAGCAGTACTTC.

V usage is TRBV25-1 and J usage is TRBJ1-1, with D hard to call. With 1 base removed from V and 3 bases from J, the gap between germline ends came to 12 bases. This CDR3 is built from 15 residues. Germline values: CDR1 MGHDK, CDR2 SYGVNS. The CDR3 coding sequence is TGTGCCAGCAGTGAATCTCTATCGGCGGACACTGAAGCTTTCTTT. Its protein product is CASSESLSADTEAFF.

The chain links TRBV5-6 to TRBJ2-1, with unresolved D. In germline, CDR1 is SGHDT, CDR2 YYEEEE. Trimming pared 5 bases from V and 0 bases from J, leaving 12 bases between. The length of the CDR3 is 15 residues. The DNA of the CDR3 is TGTGCCAGCAGTGAACTATTTAGCTCCTACAATGAGCAGTTCTTC. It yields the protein CASSELFSSYNEQFF.

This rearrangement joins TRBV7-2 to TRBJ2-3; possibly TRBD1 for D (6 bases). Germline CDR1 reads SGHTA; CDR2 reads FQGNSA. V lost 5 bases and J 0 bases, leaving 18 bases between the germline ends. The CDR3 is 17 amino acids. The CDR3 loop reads CASSPQGRRPSTDTQYF. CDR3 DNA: TGTGCCAGCAGCCCTCAGGGGCGGAGACCTAGCACAGATACGCAGTATTTT.

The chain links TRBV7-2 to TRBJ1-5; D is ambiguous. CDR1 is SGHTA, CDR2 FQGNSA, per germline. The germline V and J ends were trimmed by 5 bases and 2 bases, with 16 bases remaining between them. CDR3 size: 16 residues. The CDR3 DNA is TGTGCCAGCAGCCTAAATCCACAGAGAGGCAATCAGCCCCAGCATTTT. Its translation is CASSLNPQRGNQPQHF. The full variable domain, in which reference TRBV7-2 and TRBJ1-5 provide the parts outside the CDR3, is GAGVSQSPSNKVTEKGKDVELRCDPISGHTALYWYRQSLGQGLEFLIYFQGNSAPDKSGLPSDRFSAERTGGSVSTLTIQRTQQEDSAVYLCASSLNPQRGNQPQHFGDGTRLSIL.

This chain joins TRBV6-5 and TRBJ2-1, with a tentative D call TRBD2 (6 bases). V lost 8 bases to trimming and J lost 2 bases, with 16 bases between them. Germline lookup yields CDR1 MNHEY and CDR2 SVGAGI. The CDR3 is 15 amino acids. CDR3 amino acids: CASGAGPGTYNEQFF. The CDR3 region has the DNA TGTGCCAGCGGAGCGGGTCCTGGAACCTACAATGAGCAGTTCTTC.

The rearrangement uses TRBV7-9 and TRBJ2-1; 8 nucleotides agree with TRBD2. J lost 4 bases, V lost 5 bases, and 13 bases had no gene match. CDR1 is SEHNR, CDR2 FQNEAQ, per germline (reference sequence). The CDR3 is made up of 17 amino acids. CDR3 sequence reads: CASSTTTGLAGYNEQFF. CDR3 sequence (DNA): TGTGCCAGCAGCACCACCACCGGACTAGCCGGATACAATGAGCAGTTCTTC.

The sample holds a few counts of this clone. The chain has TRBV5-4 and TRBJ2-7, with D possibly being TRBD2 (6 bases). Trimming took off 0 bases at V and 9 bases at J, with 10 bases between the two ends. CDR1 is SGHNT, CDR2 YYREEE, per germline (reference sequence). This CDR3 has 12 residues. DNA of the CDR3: TGTGCCAGCAGCTTGGCCGGGCGGGGGCAGTACTTC. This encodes CASSLAGRGQYF.

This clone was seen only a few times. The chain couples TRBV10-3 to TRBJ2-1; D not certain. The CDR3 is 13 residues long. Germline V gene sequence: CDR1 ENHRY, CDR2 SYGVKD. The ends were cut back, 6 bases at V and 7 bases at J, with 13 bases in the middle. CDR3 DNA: TGTGCCATCAGAGTATCCTCAGGAAATGAGCAGTTCTTC. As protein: CAIRVSSGNEQFF.

CDR3 nucleotide sequence: TGTGCCAGCAGTGAATATCCGGAAACAGGGGTGAACACCGGGGAGCTGTTTTTT. It translates to CASSEYPETGVNTGELFF. The chain recombines TRBV25-1 with TRBJ2-2, with 7 positions matching TRBD1. V lost 0 bases and J lost 1; bases outside the gene matches: 8. Germline assignment: CDR1 MGHDK and CDR2 SYGVNS. The CDR3 sequence is 18 residues long.

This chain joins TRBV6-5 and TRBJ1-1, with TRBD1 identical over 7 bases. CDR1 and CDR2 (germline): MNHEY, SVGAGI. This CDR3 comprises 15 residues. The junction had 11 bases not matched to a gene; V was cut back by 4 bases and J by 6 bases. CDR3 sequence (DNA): TGTGCCAGCAGTTTTTCTCGGGACAGTGCCTCTGAAGCTTTCTTT. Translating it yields CASSFSRDSASEAFF.

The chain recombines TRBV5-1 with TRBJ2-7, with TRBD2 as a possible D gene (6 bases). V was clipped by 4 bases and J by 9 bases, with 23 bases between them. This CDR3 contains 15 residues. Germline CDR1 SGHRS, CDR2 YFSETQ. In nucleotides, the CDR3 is TGCGCCAGCAGCCCGAGCGGAGGGTCCTACGAGGGGCAGTACTTC. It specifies CASSPSGGSYEGQYF.

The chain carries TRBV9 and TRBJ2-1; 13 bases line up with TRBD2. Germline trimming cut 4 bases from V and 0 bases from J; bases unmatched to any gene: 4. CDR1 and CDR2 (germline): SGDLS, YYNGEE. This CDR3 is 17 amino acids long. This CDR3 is CASSKRLAGGSYNEQFF. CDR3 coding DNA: TGTGCCAGCAGCAAACGACTAGCGGGGGGCTCCTACAATGAGCAGTTCTTC.

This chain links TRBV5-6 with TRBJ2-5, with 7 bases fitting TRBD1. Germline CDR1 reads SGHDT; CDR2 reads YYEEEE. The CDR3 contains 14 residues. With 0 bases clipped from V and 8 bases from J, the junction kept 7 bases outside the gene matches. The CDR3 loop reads CASSLEGDSGTQYF. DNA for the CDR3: TGTGCCAGCAGCTTGGAGGGGGACAGCGGAACCCAGTACTTC.

The CDR3 DNA follows: TGTGCCACCAGCAAACAGGGGCACGGCTACACCTTC. This translates into CATSKQGHGYTF. V is TRBV15 and J is TRBJ1-2, with 7 bases that match TRBD1. The CDR3 consists of 12 residues. With V trimmed by 4 bases and J by 8 bases, 4 bases remained unmatched. From germline, CDR1 is LNHNV and CDR2 YYDKDF (reference sequence).

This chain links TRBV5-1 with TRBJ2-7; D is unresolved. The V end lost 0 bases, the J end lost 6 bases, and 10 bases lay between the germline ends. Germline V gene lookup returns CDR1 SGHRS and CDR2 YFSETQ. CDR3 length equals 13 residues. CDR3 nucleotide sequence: TGCGCCAGCAGCTTGGACGGGTTGGGCGAGCAGTACTTC. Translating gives CASSLDGLGEQYF.

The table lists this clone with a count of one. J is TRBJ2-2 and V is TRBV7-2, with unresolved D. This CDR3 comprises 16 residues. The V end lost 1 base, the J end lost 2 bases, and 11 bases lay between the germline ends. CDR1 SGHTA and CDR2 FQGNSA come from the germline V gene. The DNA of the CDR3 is TGTGCCAGCAGCTTAGAGACTCAAATAAACACCGGGGAGCTGTTTTTT. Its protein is CASSLETQINTGELFF.

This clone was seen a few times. CDR3 region: CASSLDRVTEAFF. The CDR3 DNA is TGCGCCAGCAGCTTGGACAGGGTAACGGAAGCTTTCTTT. The genes are TRBV5-1 and TRBJ1-1; the D gene is possibly TRBD1 (6 bases). The CDR3 extends over 13 amino acids. The germline gives CDR1 SGHRS, CDR2 YFSETQ. Trimming left V 0 bases short and J 8 bases short, with 11 bases between.

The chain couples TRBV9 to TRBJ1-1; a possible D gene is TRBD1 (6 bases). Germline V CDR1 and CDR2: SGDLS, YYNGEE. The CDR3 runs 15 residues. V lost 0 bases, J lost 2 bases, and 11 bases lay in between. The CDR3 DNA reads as TGTGCCAGCAGCGTAGGATACAGGGCAAACACTGAAGCTTTCTTT. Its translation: CASSVGYRANTEAFF.

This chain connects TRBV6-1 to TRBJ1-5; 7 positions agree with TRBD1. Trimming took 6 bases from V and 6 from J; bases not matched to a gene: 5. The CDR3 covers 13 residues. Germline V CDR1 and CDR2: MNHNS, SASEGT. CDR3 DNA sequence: TGTGCCAGCAGCGAACAGGGGATTCAGCCCCAGCATTTT. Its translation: CASSEQGIQPQHF.

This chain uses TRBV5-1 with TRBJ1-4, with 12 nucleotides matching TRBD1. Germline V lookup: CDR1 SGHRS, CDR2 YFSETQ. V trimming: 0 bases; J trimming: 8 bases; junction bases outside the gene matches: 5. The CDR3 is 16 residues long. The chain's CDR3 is CASSLAGQGAEEKLFF. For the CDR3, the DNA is TGCGCCAGCAGCTTGGCGGGACAGGGGGCGGAGGAAAAACTGTTTTTT.

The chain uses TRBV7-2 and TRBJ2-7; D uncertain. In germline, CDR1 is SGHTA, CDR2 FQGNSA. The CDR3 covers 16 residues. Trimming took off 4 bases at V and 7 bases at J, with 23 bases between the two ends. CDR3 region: CASSSQRSVQPREQYF. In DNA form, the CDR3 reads TGTGCCAGCAGCTCCCAGAGGTCGGTCCAGCCGCGTGAGCAGTACTTC.

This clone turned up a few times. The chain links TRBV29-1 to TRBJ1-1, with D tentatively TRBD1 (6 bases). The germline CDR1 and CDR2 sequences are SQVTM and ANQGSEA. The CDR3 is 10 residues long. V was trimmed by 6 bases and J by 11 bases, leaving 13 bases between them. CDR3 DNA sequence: TGCAGCGTCCTAACAGGGACGGCTTTCTTT. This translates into CSVLTGTAFF.

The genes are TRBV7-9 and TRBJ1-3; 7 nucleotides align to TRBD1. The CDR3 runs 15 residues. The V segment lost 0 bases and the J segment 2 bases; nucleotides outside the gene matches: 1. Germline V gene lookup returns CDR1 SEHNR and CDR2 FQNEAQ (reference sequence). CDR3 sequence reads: CASSLAGGTGNTIYF. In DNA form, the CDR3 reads TGTGCCAGCAGCTTAGCAGGGGGCACTGGAAACACCATATATTTT.

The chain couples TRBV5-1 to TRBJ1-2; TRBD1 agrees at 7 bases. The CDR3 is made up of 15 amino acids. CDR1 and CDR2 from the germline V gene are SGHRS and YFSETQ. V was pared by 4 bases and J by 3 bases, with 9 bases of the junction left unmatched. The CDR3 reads CASSIGTAGDYGYTF. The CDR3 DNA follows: TGCGCCAGCAGCATTGGGACAGCGGGGGACTATGGCTACACCTTC.